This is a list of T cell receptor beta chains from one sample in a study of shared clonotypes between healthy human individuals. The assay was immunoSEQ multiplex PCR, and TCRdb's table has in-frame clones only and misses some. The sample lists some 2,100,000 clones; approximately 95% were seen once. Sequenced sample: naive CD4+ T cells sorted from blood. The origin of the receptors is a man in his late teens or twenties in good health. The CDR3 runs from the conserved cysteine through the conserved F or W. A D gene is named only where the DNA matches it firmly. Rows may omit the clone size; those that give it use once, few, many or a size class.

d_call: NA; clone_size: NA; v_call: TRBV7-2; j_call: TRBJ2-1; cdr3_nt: TGTGCCAGCAGGCGCCCAACAGGGGAGGATAGCGAGCAGTTCTTC; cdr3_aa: CASRRPTGEDSEQFF
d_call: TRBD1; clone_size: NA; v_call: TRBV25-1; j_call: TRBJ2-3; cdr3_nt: TGTGCCAGCAGTGATGCAGGGGGAGGCACAGATACGCAGTATTTT; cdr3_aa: CASSDAGGGTDTQYF
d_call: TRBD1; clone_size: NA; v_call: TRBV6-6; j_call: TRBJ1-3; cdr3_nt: TGTGCCAGCAGGGCGACAGGGATGAGTGGAAACACCATATATTTT; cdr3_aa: CASRATGMSGNTIYF
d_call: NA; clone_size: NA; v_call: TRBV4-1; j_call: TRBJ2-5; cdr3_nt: TGCGCCAGCAGCCAAGATGGGCAGGCCAGGGTGGTAGAGACCCAGTACTTC; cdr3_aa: CASSQDGQARVVETQYF
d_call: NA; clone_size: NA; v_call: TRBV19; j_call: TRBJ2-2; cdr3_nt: TGTGCCAGTAGAATCCGGGGCACCGGGGAGCTGTTTTTT; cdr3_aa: CASRIRGTGELFF
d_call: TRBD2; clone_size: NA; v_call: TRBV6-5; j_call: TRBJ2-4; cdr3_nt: TGTGCCAGCAGCCAACCGGCGGGGGGTAACATTCAGTACTTC; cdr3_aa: CASSQPAGGNIQYF
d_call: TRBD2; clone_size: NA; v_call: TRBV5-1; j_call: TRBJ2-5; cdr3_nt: TGCGCCAGCAGACGAGGGGGTCAAGGGACTAGCGGGGCCCAAGAGACCCAGTACTTC; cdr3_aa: CASRRGGQGTSGAQETQYF
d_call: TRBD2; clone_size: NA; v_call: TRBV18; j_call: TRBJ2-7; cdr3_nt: TGTGCCAGCTCACCCGTGGGACAGGGCCTAGCGGGAGGGTCCCACGAGCAGTACTTC; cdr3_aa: CASSPVGQGLAGGSHEQYF
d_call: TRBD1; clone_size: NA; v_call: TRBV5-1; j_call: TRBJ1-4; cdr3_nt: TGCGCCAGCAGCCCGAGAGAGGCAGGGGGTTATGAAAAACTGTTTTTT; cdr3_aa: CASSPREAGGYEKLFF
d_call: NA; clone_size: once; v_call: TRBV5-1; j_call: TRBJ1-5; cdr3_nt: TGCGCCAGCAGCTTGGCAGGGGATAATCAGCCCCAGCATTTT; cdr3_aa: CASSLAGDNQPQHF
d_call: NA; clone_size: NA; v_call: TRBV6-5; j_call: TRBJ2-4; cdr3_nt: TGTGCCAGCGGATCGGGACTCCCGCCTGTTCAGTACTTC; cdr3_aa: CASGSGLPPVQYF
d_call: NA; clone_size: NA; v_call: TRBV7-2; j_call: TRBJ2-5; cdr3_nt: TGTGCCAGCAGCCAGAGTGGGAGGAGGGGGGAGACCCAGTACTTC; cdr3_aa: CASSQSGRRGETQYF
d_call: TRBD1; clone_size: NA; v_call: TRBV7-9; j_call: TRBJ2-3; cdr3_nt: TGTGCCAGCAGCTCAACAGACAGGGGGCAGGCAGATACGCAGTATTTT; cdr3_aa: CASSSTDRGQADTQYF
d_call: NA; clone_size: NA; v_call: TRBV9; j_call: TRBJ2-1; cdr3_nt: TGTGCCAGCAGCGTCGGTGGGGGGAGTACCTACAATGAGCAGTTCTTC; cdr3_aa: CASSVGGGSTYNEQFF
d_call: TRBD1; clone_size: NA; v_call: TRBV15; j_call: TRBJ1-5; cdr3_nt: TGTGCCACCAGCAGGGACAGGGGATTCAGCAATCAGCCCCAGCATTTT; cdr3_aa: CATSRDRGFSNQPQHF
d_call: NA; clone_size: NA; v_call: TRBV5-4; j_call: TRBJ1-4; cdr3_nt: TGTGCCAGCAGCCAGACGGCAACTAATGAAAAACTGTTTTTT; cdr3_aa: CASSQTATNEKLFF
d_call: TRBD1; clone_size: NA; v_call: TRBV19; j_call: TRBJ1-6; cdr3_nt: TGTGCCAGTACCCTAAACCGGGACAGTAATTCACCCCTCCACTTT; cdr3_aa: CASTLNRDSNSPLHF
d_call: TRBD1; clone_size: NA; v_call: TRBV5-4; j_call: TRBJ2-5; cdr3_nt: TGTGCCAGCAGCTCGGGACAGTCCCTGAATTATGGCACCCAGTACTTC; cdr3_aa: CASSSGQSLNYGTQYF
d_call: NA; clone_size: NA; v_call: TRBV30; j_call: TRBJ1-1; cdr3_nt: TGTGCCTGGAGTCCAGACAGCATGAACACTGAAGCTTTCTTT; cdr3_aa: CAWSPDSMNTEAFF
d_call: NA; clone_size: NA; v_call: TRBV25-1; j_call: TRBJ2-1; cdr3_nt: TGTGCCAGCAAGGGAGGGAAGGGGGGGCAGTTCTTC; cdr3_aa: CASKGGKGGQFF
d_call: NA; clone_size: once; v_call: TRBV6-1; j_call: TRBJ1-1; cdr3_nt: TGTGCCAGCAGTGAAGCGAACTTGAACACTGAAGCTTTCTTT; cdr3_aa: CASSEANLNTEAFF
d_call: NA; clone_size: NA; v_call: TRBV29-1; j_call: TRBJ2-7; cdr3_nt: TGCAGCGTTGGGAGCGGGCTGCGGCCTCCCTACGAGCAGTACTTC; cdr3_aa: CSVGSGLRPPYEQYF
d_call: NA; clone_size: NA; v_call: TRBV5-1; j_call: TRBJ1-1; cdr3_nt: TGCGCCAGCAGCCCCTGGGGTGACGGGGAGGTCGGGCAGACTGAAGCTTTCTTT; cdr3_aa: CASSPWGDGEVGQTEAFF
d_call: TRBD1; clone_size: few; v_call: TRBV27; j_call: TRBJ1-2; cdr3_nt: TGTGCCAGCCGGCAGGGGGCTTATGGCTACACCTTC; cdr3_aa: CASRQGAYGYTF
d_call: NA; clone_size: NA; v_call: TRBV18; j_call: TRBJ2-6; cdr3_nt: TGTGCCAGCTCACCCCCTTTCGGGGGCGACTCTGGGGCCAACGTCCTGACTTTC; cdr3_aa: CASSPPFGGDSGANVLTF
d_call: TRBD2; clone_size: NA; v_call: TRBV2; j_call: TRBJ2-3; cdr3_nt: TGTGCCAGCAGTGCCGGACTAGCGGACCTGGGAGATACGCAGTATTTT; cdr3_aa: CASSAGLADLGDTQYF
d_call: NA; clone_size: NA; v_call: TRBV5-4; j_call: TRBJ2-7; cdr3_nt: TGTGCCAGCAGCTTGGCCGCAAAGGGATCCTACGAGCAGTACTTC; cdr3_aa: CASSLAAKGSYEQYF
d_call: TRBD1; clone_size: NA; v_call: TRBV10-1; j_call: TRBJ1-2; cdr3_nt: TGCGCCAGCAGTGATGACAGGGATAAGAGTTCTGGCTACACCTTC; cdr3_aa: CASSDDRDKSSGYTF
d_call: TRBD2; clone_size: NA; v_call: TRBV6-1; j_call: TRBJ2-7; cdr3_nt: TGTGCCAGCAGTGAATACCCCGGACTAGCGGGGGCTGACGAGCAGTACTTC; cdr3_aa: CASSEYPGLAGADEQYF
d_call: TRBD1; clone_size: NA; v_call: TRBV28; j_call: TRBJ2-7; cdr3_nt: TGTGCCAGCAGTCCGACAGGGGTAATGTATGCTTACGAGCAGTACTTC; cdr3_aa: CASSPTGVMYAYEQYF
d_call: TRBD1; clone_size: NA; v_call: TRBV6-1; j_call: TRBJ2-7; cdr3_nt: TGTGCCAGCAGTGGCCGGGACAGGAAGAGCTACGAGCAGTACTTC; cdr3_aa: CASSGRDRKSYEQYF
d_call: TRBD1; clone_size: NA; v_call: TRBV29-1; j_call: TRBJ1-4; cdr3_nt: TGCAGCGTGACAACAGGGGCAACTAATGAAAAACTGTTTTTT; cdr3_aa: CSVTTGATNEKLFF
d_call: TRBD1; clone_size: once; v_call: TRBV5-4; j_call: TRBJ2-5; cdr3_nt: TGTGCCAGCAGCCTCGGGACAGGGGTTCGGGAGACCCAGTACTTC; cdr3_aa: CASSLGTGVRETQYF
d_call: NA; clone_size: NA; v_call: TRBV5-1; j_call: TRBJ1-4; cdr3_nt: TGCGCCAGCAGCTTGGAGGGGGGAAATGAAAAACTGTTTTTT; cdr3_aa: CASSLEGGNEKLFF
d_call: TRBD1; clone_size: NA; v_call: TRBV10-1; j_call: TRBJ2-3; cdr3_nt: TGCGCCAGCAGTGAGATTCTCCCGGGACAGGGAATAGATACGCAGTATTTT; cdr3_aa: CASSEILPGQGIDTQYF
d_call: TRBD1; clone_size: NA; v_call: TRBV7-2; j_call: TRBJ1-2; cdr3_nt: TGTGCCAGCAGCTTCACAGGGGACTATGGCTACACCTTC; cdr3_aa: CASSFTGDYGYTF
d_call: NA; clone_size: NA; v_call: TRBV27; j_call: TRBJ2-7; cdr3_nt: TGTGCCACCCGCCTAGGCCTCACGACCCTCGAGCAGTACTTC; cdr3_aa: CATRLGLTTLEQYF
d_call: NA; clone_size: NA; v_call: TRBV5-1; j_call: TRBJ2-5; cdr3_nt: TGCGCCAGCAGCTTGGTGTCCGGGGGCGGGGAGACCCAGTACTTC; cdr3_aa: CASSLVSGGGETQYF
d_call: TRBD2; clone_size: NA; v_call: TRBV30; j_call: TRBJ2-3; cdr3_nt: TGTGCCTGGAGGGGACTAGCGGGAGCGGATACGCAGTATTTT; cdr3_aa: CAWRGLAGADTQYF
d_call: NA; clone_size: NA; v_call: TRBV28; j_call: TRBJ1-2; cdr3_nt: TGTGCCAGCGGCCGGCAGGGAGGGTATGGCTACACCTTC; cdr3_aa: CASGRQGGYGYTF
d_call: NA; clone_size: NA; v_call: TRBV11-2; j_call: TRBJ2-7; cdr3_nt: TGTGCCAGCAGCTTAGTGGCGGGGGCGTCCAACGAGCAGTACTTC; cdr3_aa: CASSLVAGASNEQYF
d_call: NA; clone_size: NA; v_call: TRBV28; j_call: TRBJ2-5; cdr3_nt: TGTGCCAGCAGCCTTCCGCAGGGAGAGACCCAGTACTTC; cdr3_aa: CASSLPQGETQYF
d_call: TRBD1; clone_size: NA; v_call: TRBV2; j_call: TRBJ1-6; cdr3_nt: TGTGCCAGCAGCGAGGACAGGGCGACTAATTCACCCCTCCACTTT; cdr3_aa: CASSEDRATNSPLHF
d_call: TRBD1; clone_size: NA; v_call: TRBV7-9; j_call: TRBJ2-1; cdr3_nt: TGTGCCAGCAGCTTACGGTGGGACAGAGATATCCCATGGATGTTCTTC; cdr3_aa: CASSLRWDRDIPWMFF
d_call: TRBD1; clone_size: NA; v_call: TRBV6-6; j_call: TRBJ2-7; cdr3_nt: TGTGCCAGCAGACCAACAGGGGGCAGCGACGAGCAGTACTTC; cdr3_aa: CASRPTGGSDEQYF
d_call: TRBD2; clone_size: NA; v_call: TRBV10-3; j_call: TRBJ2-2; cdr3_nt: TGTGCCACCGGACTAGCGGGAGGTCGGGGCACCGGGGAGCTGTTTTTT; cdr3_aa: CATGLAGGRGTGELFF
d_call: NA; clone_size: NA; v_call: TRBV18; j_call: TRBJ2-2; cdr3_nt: TGTGCCAGCTCACCACTTAACACCGGGGAGCTGTTTTTT; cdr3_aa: CASSPLNTGELFF
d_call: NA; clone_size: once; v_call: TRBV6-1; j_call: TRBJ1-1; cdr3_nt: TGTGCCAGCAACCCCCCTTCGGGGAACACTGAAGCTTTCTTT; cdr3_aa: CASNPPSGNTEAFF
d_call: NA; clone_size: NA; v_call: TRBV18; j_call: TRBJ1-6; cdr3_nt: TGTGCCAGCACTACGACAAATAATAATTCACCCCTCCACTTT; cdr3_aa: CASTTTNNNSPLHF
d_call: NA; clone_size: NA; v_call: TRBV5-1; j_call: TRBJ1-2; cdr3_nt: TGCGCCAGCAGCCCCTACAGGGAGGACTATGGCTACACCTTC; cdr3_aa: CASSPYREDYGYTF
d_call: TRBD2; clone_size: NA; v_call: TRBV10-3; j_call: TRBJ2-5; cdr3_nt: TGTGCCATCAGTGGAGGGCTAGCGGGGGCAGAGACCCAGTACTTC; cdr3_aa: CAISGGLAGAETQYF
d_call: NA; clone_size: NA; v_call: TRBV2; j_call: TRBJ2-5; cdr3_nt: TGTGCCAGCAAGGCTAGCCCCGAGACCCAGTACTTC; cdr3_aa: CASKASPETQYF
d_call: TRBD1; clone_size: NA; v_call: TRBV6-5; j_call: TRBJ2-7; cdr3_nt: TGTGCCAGCAGTGGAACCGGGACAGGGGCCTACGAGCAGTACTTC; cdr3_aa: CASSGTGTGAYEQYF
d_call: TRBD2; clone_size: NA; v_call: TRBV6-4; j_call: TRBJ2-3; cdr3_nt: TGTGCCAGCAGTGACTCGGATAGCGGGAGGACAGATACGCAGTATTTT; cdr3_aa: CASSDSDSGRTDTQYF
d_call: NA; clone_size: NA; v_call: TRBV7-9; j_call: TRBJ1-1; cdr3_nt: TGTGCCAGCAGCCCTGAGTCCCTTGTTGAAGCTTTCTTT; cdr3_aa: CASSPESLVEAFF
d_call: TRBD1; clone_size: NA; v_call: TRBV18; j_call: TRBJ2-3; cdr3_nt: TGTGCCACCTCGCAGGGGGCCAGCACAGATACGCAGTATTTT; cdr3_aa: CATSQGASTDTQYF
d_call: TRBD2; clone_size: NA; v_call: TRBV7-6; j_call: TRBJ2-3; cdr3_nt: TGTGCCAGCAGCTTACCCCACTGGCGGGGGGGTGGCACAGATACGCAGTATTTT; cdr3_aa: CASSLPHWRGGGTDTQYF
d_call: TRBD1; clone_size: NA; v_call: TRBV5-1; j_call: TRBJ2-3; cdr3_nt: TGCGCCAGCAGCGCACAGGGGGGCCGAGATACGCAGTATTTT; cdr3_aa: CASSAQGGRDTQYF